These 17 T cell receptor beta chains originate from one sample sequenced in a study of blood T cell repertoires in COVID-19. TCRdb keeps only in-frame clones here, not all; method: immunoSEQ multiplex PCR. The sample yields roughly 140,000 clones, about three quarters seen once. Sequenced input: peripheral blood. These receptors were collected from a woman aged 55-70 years with acute or convalescent COVID-19.

The table lists this clone with a count of one. The genes are TRBV10-3 and TRBJ1-2; 9 bases are shared with TRBD1. J lost 7 bases, V lost 10 bases, and 16 bases had no gene match. The CDR3 runs 15 residues. CDR1 and CDR2 (germline): ENHRY, SYGVKD. DNA for the CDR3: TGTGCCACCTCCCCGGGACAGGGTCTTTCGGGTGGCTACACCTTC. Encoded protein: CATSPGQGLSGGYTF.

This chain links TRBV5-4 with TRBJ2-2, with 9 bases that match TRBD1. There are 15 residues in the CDR3. Germline CDR1 reads SGHNT; CDR2 reads YYREEE (reference sequence). V shed 4 bases, J shed 5 bases, and the junction held 6 bases outside the gene matches. DNA for the CDR3: TGTGCCAGCAGCCTCCCGACAGGGGGTACCGGGGAGCTGTTTTTT. Protein product: CASSLPTGGTGELFF.

The CDR3 region is CASSLLWGGNEQFF. In nucleotides, the CDR3 is TGTGCCAGCAGTTTACTTTGGGGGGGCAATGAGCAGTTCTTC. The V and J genes are TRBV27 and TRBJ2-1, with TRBD2 identical over 7 bases. This CDR3 comprises 14 residues. In germline, CDR1 is MNHEY, CDR2 SMNVEV (reference sequence). Germline trimming cut 2 bases from V and 6 bases from J; bases unmatched to any gene: 4.

The V call is TRBV6-5, the J call TRBJ2-1, with D possibly TRBD1 on 6 matching bases. This CDR3 comprises 15 residues. Germline CDR1 MNHEY, CDR2 SVGAGI. Trimming shortened V by 7 bases and J by 5 bases, and 18 bases separated the two germline ends. The CDR3 region is CASKRTARFDNEQFF. The CDR3 DNA sequence: TGTGCCAGCAAACGGACAGCACGGTTCGACAATGAGCAGTTCTTC.

V and J are TRBV6-5 and TRBJ2-1; D might be TRBD2 (6 bases). Germline CDR1 is MNHEY and CDR2 is SVGAGI. Trimming removed 0 bases at V and 7 bases at J, with 13 bases between. The CDR3 spans 15 residues. The CDR3 sequence is CASSYSPGGGNEQFF. DNA for the CDR3: TGTGCCAGCAGTTACTCGCCGGGTGGGGGGAATGAGCAGTTCTTC.

The chain combines TRBV5-5 with TRBJ2-3; TRBD2 matches 9 bases. This CDR3 has 15 residues. Per germline, CDR1 SGHKS and CDR2 YYEKEE (reference sequence). V was pared by 2 bases and J by 4 bases, with 5 bases of the junction left unmatched. The CDR3, as DNA: TGTGCCAGCAGCTTATTAGCGGGAGTGGCAGATACGCAGTATTTT. It is translated as CASSLLAGVADTQYF.

This clone was seen a few times. This chain joins TRBV10-3 and TRBJ2-6, with a possible D match to TRBD1 (5 bases). CDR1 and CDR2 from the germline V gene are ENHRY and SYGVKD. The CDR3 runs 14 residues. Trimming stripped 8 bases from V and 2 bases from J, with 10 bases between. Here the CDR3 reads CAIPREAGANVLTF. The CDR3 region has the DNA TGTGCCATCCCCAGGGAAGCTGGGGCCAACGTCCTGACTTTC.

This chain connects TRBV19 to TRBJ2-1; 10 bases are shared with TRBD1. The CDR3 has 14 amino acids. V dropped 4 bases and J dropped 4; count of bases not matched to a gene: 1. Germline lookup yields CDR1 LNHDA and CDR2 SQIVND (reference sequence). CDR3 amino acids: CASSRQGAYNEQFF. The CDR3 DNA follows: TGTGCCAGTAGTAGACAGGGGGCGTACAATGAGCAGTTCTTC.

V is TRBV18 and J is TRBJ2-7; 9 bases are a match to TRBD2. The ends lost 5 bases at V and 1 base at J; junction bases unmatched: 0. Germline lookup yields CDR1 KGHSH and CDR2 LQKENI. This CDR3 contains 13 residues. The CDR3 protein is CASSAGGSYEQYF. CDR3 in DNA: TGTGCCAGCTCAGCGGGAGGGTCCTACGAGCAGTACTTC.

The chain has TRBV6-5 and TRBJ1-5, with a tentative D call TRBD1 (5 bases). V was shortened by 6 bases and J by 1 base, with 13 bases between the two germline ends. Germline V gives CDR1 MNHEY, CDR2 SVGAGI. CDR3 length: 15 residues. The CDR3 DNA reads as TGTGCCAGCAGACGACAGTGGCGGAGCAATCAGCCCCAGCATTTT. As protein: CASRRQWRSNQPQHF.

The chain carries TRBV28 and TRBJ1-5, with D maybe TRBD1 (5 bases). Trimming took 1 base from V and 5 from J, leaving 9 bases between them. The CDR3 has 14 amino acids. The V gene's germline CDR1 is MDHEN and CDR2 SYDVKM. The CDR3 sequence: CASSLYRQYQPQHF. The CDR3 coding sequence is TGTGCCAGCAGTTTATATAGACAGTATCAGCCCCAGCATTTT.

This chain connects TRBV4-2 to TRBJ2-1; D is unclear. CDR3 length: 15 residues. Germline assignment: CDR1 LGHNA and CDR2 YNFKEQ. The V gene lost 1 base and the J gene lost 0 bases, with 7 bases spanning the gap. CDR3 residues: CASSQALSSYNEQFF. As DNA, the CDR3 is TGTGCCAGCAGCCAAGCCCTGAGCTCCTACAATGAGCAGTTCTTC.

V and J are TRBV6-1 and TRBJ1-2; D remains unclear. The V and J ends lost 2 bases and 2 bases respectively, with 6 bases between them. Germline CDR1 and CDR2: MNHNS and SASEGT. The CDR3 is 13 residues long. The CDR3 bases are TGTGCCAGCAGTGAAACTCGGAACTATGGCTACACCTTC. As protein: CASSETRNYGYTF.

The chain is built from TRBV6-4 and TRBJ1-6; 7 bases match TRBD1. Germline values: CDR1 MRHNA, CDR2 SNTAGT. This CDR3 has 15 amino acids. V lost 6 bases to trimming and J lost 7 bases; unmatched junction nucleotides: 9. Here the CDR3 DNA reads TGTGCCAGCAGAGGGTCACAGGGGAAGAATTCACCCCTCCACTTT. Translation: CASRGSQGKNSPLHF.

J is TRBJ1-1 and V is TRBV29-1; a possible D gene is TRBD1 (5 bases). The CDR3 totals 15 residues. From germline, CDR1 is SQVTM and CDR2 ANQGSEA. V was clipped by 4 bases and J by 1 base, with 16 bases between them. This CDR3 reads CSVARGGTANTEAFF. CDR3 in DNA: TGCAGCGTTGCTCGGGGCGGGACGGCGAACACTGAAGCTTTCTTT.

The chain employs TRBV2 and TRBJ1-5, with a possible D match to TRBD1 (6 bases). This CDR3 region has 18 residues. Trimming removed 6 bases at V and 0 bases at J, with 21 bases between. From germline, CDR1 is SNHLY and CDR2 FYNNEI. The chain's CDR3 is CASSEIVGQTHSNQPQHF. The DNA of the CDR3 is TGTGCCAGCAGCGAGATTGTCGGACAGACCCATAGCAATCAGCCCCAGCATTTT.

The chain carries TRBV28 and TRBJ1-2, with TRBD1 as a possible D gene (6 bases). Germline loops: CDR1 MDHEN, CDR2 SYDVKM. The CDR3 is made up of 14 amino acids. The ends were cut back, 7 bases at V and 8 bases at J, with 20 bases in the middle. The CDR3 region is CASTLGGAMGGYTF. The CDR3, as DNA: TGTGCCAGCACCTTAGGGGGTGCCATGGGCGGCTACACCTTC.